These 28 T cell receptor beta chains were all obtained from the same sample, sequenced in a study of CD8 T cells in Susac syndrome. With random hexamers, reverse transcription was performed on about 0.5 to 1 ug of RNA. TCRdb fed the immunoSEQ multiplex PCR reads into MiXCR, producing one record per CDR3 protein. The sample has approximately 260,000 distinct CDR3 sequences; 95% to 97% are singletons. The material sequenced was CD4+ T cells from PBMCs. The receptors originated from a human donor with Susac syndrome.

V usage is TRBV21-1 and J usage is TRBJ2-1. TRBV21-1 is assigned pseudogene status. The CDR3 is 11 residues long. CDR3 sequence (DNA): TGTGCCAGCAGCACTTCAATGAGGCAGTTCTTC. Its translation: CASSTSMRQFF.

The chain links TRBV7-9 to TRBJ2-1, with TRBD2 identical over 11 bases. Germline CDR1 is SEHNR and CDR2 is FQNEAQ (reference sequence). Unmatched junction bases numbered 11, after V lost 5 bases and J lost 8 bases. This CDR3 contains 16 residues. This CDR3 is CASSKLAGALSHEQFF. The CDR3 nucleotides are TGTGCCAGCAGCAAACTAGCGGGAGCGTTGAGCCATGAGCAGTTCTTC.

This clonotype was counted a single time. The chain joins TRBV20-1 to TRBJ1-4; D is ambiguous. This CDR3 is built from 12 residues. V was shortened by 7 bases and J by 6 bases, with 12 bases between the two germline ends. Germline V gene sequence: CDR1 DFQATT, CDR2 SNEGSKA (reference sequence). Here the CDR3 reads CSVTGPDEKLFF. Here the CDR3 DNA reads TGCAGTGTAACGGGTCCGGATGAAAAACTGTTTTTT.

V and J are TRBV20-1 and TRBJ2-7, with D tentatively TRBD2 (5 bases). The germline gives CDR1 DFQATT, CDR2 SNEGSKA (reference sequence). The germline V and J ends were trimmed by 5 bases and 2 bases, with 10 bases remaining between them. The CDR3 runs 12 residues. This chain's CDR3 is CSAVARAYEQYF. The CDR3 DNA reads TGCAGTGCTGTAGCGAGAGCCTACGAGCAGTACTTC.

The V and J genes are TRBV12-3 or TRBV12-4 and TRBJ2-3; D unclear. V gave up 3 bases and J gave up 0 bases, with 10 bases separating them. The length of the CDR3 is 15 residues. DNA for the CDR3: TGTGCCAGCAGTTTGGACGGTTCTAGCACAGATACGCAGTATTTT. Its protein product is CASSLDGSSTDTQYF.

The chain joins TRBV7-2 to TRBJ2-3; TRBD1 aligns across 7 bases. V dropped 5 bases and J dropped 1; count of bases not matched to a gene: 3. This CDR3 spans 14 amino acids. Germline CDR1 is SGHTA and CDR2 is FQGNSA. The DNA of the CDR3 is TGTGCCAGCAGCATCGACAGGGGCACAGATACGCAGTATTTT. Protein: CASSIDRGTDTQYF.

The rearrangement links TRBV5-1 to TRBJ1-1, with D uncertain. The germline V gene has CDR1 SGHRS and CDR2 YFSETQ. The CDR3 is 13 amino acids. V lost 0 bases to trimming and J lost 3 bases, with 6 bases between them. The CDR3 reads CASSLVGDTEAFF. The CDR3 nucleotides are TGCGCCAGCAGCTTGGTCGGGGACACTGAAGCTTTCTTT.

The chain recombines TRBV30 with TRBJ1-2, with 7 positions matching TRBD1. Per germline, CDR1 GTSNPN and CDR2 SVGIG (reference sequence). Unmatched junction bases numbered 9, after V lost 4 bases and J lost 7 bases. There are 13 residues in the CDR3. The CDR3 protein is CAWTPDRDRGYTF. The CDR3 nucleotides are TGTGCCTGGACTCCCGACAGGGATCGTGGCTACACCTTC.

V gene TRBV9 combines with J gene TRBJ2-5; D is perhaps TRBD1 or TRBD2 (6 bases each). Looked up from germline, CDR1 is SGDLS and CDR2 is YYNGEE. The V and J ends lost 4 bases and 5 bases respectively, with 18 bases between them. CDR3 length: 15 amino acids. This CDR3 is CASSPGQGRTETQYF. The CDR3 DNA sequence: TGTGCCAGCAGCCCCGGGCAGGGGAGGACGGAGACCCAGTACTTC. Variable domain in full (rest from reference TRBV9 and TRBJ2-5): DSGVTQTPKHLITATGQRVTLRCSPRSGDLSVYWYQQSLDQGLQFLIQYYNGEERAKGNILERFSAQQFPDLHSELNLSSLELGDSALYFCASSPGQGRTETQYFGPGTRLLVL.

Only a few counts were recorded for this clonotype. The rearrangement links TRBV5-4 to TRBJ2-3; D remains unclear. This CDR3 spans 12 amino acids. From germline, CDR1 is SGHNT and CDR2 YYREEE (reference sequence). Trimming stripped 2 bases from V and 6 bases from J, with 7 bases between. CDR3 nucleotide sequence: TGTGCCAGCAGCTTTCCGACGGATACGCAGTATTTT. Translation: CASSFPTDTQYF.

This chain connects TRBV4-2 to TRBJ2-7, with 8 bases fitting TRBD2. The CDR3 totals 17 residues. Germline V CDR1 and CDR2: LGHNA, YNFKEQ. The J segment lost 2 bases and the V segment lost 4 bases, leaving 13 bases of the junction unmatched. CDR3: CASSPQGGGPETYEQYF. The CDR3 bases are TGTGCCAGCAGCCCACAAGGCGGGGGGCCCGAAACCTACGAGCAGTACTTC.

This clonotype has only a few counts. V gene TRBV28 combines with J gene TRBJ2-3, with 9 bases that match TRBD1. V was clipped by 5 bases and J by 6 bases; unmatched bases: 3. The germline CDR1 and CDR2 sequences are MDHEN and SYDVKM. CDR3 length equals 13 residues. In nucleotides, the CDR3 is TGTGCCAGCAGTCGGACAGGGGCCGATACGCAGTATTTT. It specifies CASSRTGADTQYF.

The chain carries TRBV30 and TRBJ1-2, with 7 bases matching TRBD1. The CDR3 consists of 18 residues. J gave up 0 bases and V 0 bases, and 13 bases lay outside the gene matches. Germline CDR1 reads GTSNPN; CDR2 reads SVGIG (reference sequence). In DNA, the CDR3 is TGTGCCTGGAGTGTACGTGGGACAGCGGCCCCCTCTAACTATGGCTACACCTTC. Encoded protein: CAWSVRGTAAPSNYGYTF. Full variable domain (missing parts from reference TRBV30 and TRBJ1-2): SQTIHQWPATLVQPVGSPLSLECTVEGTSNPNLYWYRQAAGRGLQLLFYSVGIGQISSEVPQNLSASRPQDRQFILSSKKLLLSDSGFYLCAWSVRGTAAPSNYGYTFGSGTRLTVV.

The V gene is TRBV20-1, the J gene TRBJ2-6, with D tentatively TRBD1 (6 bases). Germline-derived CDR1 and CDR2 are DFQATT and SNEGSKA (reference sequence). The CDR3 totals 15 residues. V dropped 5 bases and J dropped 4 bases, with 15 bases sitting between them. The CDR3 bases are TGCAGTGCTGGGTCCTCAGGGGTCGGGGCCAACGTCCTGACTTTC. This codes for CSAGSSGVGANVLTF.

This rearrangement joins TRBV7-3 to TRBJ1-5, with 7 bases aligning to TRBD1. Germline loops: CDR1 SGHTA, CDR2 FQGTGA. The J segment lost 5 bases and the V segment lost 6 bases, leaving 4 bases of the junction unmatched. CDR3 length: 13 residues. The CDR3 protein is CASSRDRDQPQHF. The CDR3 DNA reads TGTGCCAGCAGTCGCGACAGGGATCAGCCCCAGCATTTT. Full variable domain (remainder filled in from reference TRBV7-3 and TRBJ1-5): GAGVSQTPSNKVTEKGKYVELRCDPISGHTALYWYRQSLGQGPEFLIYFQGTGAADDSGLPNDRFFAVRPEGSVSTLKIQRTERGDSAVYLCASSRDRDQPQHFGDGTRLSIL.

The chain uses TRBV5-6 and TRBJ1-5; 7 positions match TRBD1. The germline CDR1 and CDR2 sequences are SGHDT and YYEEEE. The CDR3 extends over 14 amino acids. With V trimmed by 1 base and J by 8 bases, 6 bases remained unmatched. CDR3 sequence reads: CASSLRDRDKPQHF. The CDR3 DNA follows: TGTGCCAGCAGCTTGAGGGACAGAGATAAGCCCCAGCATTTT.

V usage is TRBV20-1 and J usage is TRBJ1-1, with unresolved D. The CDR3 spans 11 residues. The V and J ends lost 0 bases and 12 bases respectively, with 11 bases between them. Germline V gene data show CDR1 as DFQATT and CDR2 as SNEGSKA (reference sequence). The CDR3 loop reads CSARDSPETFF. Written as DNA, the CDR3 is TGCAGTGCTAGAGATTCGCCGGAGACTTTCTTT.

This chain links TRBV11-3 with TRBJ2-2; no clear D. The CDR3 has 13 residues. V lost 1 base to trimming and J lost 8 bases, with 8 bases between them. CDR1 and CDR2 (germline): SGHNT, YENEEA. CDR3 bases: TGTGCCAGCAGCTTAGCTGTTTTTGGGGAGCTGTTTTTT. This translates into CASSLAVFGELFF.

The rearrangement joins TRBV6-1 to TRBJ2-3, with 10 bases that match TRBD2. V shed 8 bases, J shed 4 bases, and the junction held 15 bases outside the gene matches. This CDR3 is built from 17 residues. Germline CDR1 is MNHNS and CDR2 is SASEGT. CDR3 region: CASGGKVLAGVPDTQYF. In nucleotides, the CDR3 is TGTGCCAGCGGGGGGAAAGTTCTAGCGGGAGTTCCAGATACGCAGTATTTT.

V usage is TRBV7-9 and J usage is TRBJ2-7, with TRBD2 matching over 7 bases. This CDR3 contains 14 residues. CDR1 is SEHNR and CDR2 is FQNEAQ in the germline V gene (reference sequence). V was clipped by 2 bases and J by 9 bases; unmatched bases: 10. As DNA, the CDR3 is TGTGCCAGCAGCTTATGGCTAGCGGAAGGATCGCAGTACTTC. Amino acids: CASSLWLAEGSQYF.

The V gene is TRBV10-3, the J gene TRBJ2-5; D is uncertain. This CDR3 spans 14 amino acids. V was shortened by 4 bases and J by 3 bases, with 12 bases between the two germline ends. Germline CDR1 and CDR2: ENHRY and SYGVKD. The CDR3 region has the DNA TGTGCCATCAGTGCTATGACTGGTGAAGAGACCCAGTACTTC. It codes for CAISAMTGEETQYF.

This rearrangement joins TRBV18 to TRBJ1-1, with D maybe TRBD1 (5 bases). Germline values: CDR1 KGHSH, CDR2 LQKENI. Trimming removed 3 bases at V and 4 bases at J, with 12 bases between. The CDR3 has 14 residues. The CDR3 nucleotides read TGTGCCAGCTCACCCCGAGGAGGGGTCACTGAAGCTTTCTTT. Translation gives CASSPRGGVTEAFF.

The J gene is TRBJ2-5, the V gene TRBV29-1; D not certain. The ends were cut back, 3 bases at V and 10 bases at J, with 12 bases in the middle. The CDR3 is 11 residues long. Germline V gene lookup returns CDR1 SQVTM and CDR2 ANQGSEA. The CDR3 nucleotides read TGCAGCGTTGATCGTCGGGTGGACCAGTACTTC. It is translated as CSVDRRVDQYF.

This rearrangement joins TRBV29-1 to TRBJ2-2; D might be TRBD1 (5 bases). Germline loops: CDR1 SQVTM, CDR2 ANQGSEA. The CDR3 covers 14 residues. V lost 6 bases and J 0 bases, leaving 11 bases between the germline ends. CDR3 protein: CSVFDRSNTGELFF. CDR3 coding DNA: TGCAGCGTGTTTGACAGATCGAACACCGGGGAGCTGTTTTTT.

V gene TRBV29-1 combines with J gene TRBJ2-7; D is ambiguous. V lost 2 bases, J lost 3 bases, and 8 bases lay in between. CDR1 is SQVTM, CDR2 ANQGSEA, per germline. This CDR3 comprises 12 residues. CDR3 nucleotides: TGCAGCGTTGAAAGGGCCGGCTACGAGCAGTACTTC. Translating it yields CSVERAGYEQYF.

The chain carries TRBV28 and TRBJ1-1, with TRBD1 as a possible D gene (5 bases). This CDR3 comprises 14 residues. V was shortened by 2 bases and J by 1 base, with 8 bases between the two germline ends. Germline CDR1 MDHEN, CDR2 SYDVKM. CDR3 bases: TGTGCCAGCAGTTTAATCACAGGGAACACTGAAGCTTTCTTT. Protein sequence: CASSLITGNTEAFF.

The chain carries TRBV7-9 and TRBJ2-1; no definite D call. V gave up 5 bases and J gave up 14 bases, with 16 bases separating them. The CDR3 loop spans 12 amino acids. Germline lookup yields CDR1 SEHNR and CDR2 FQNEAQ (reference sequence). The CDR3 DNA is TGTGCCAGCAGCATAAACGGCGATTTGGAGTTCTTC. It translates to CASSINGDLEFF.

The V call is TRBV20-1, the J call TRBJ2-7; possibly TRBD2 for D (5 bases). The CDR3 is 14 amino acids. Germline values: CDR1 DFQATT, CDR2 SNEGSKA (reference sequence). Trimming pared 1 base from V and 1 base from J, leaving 11 bases between. The DNA for the CDR3 is TGCAGTGCTAGAGCCGAGGGCCAGTCCTACGAGCAGTACTTC. Amino acid sequence: CSARAEGQSYEQYF.